This is a list of T cell receptor beta chains from one sample in a study of T cells after yellow fever vaccination. TCRdb independently ran MiXCR on the 5' RACE reads; one entry per CDR3 protein. This table holds hundreds of thousands of distinct CDR3 sequences, about 13% found once. Specimen: PBMCs, collected on the day of the yellow fever booster vaccination. The receptors originated from a young man who received the YFV17D yellow fever vaccine. Both conserved end residues are part of each CDR3. The D gene is left open where the match is weak. Size is stated for part of the rows, as once, few or many counts, or as a class when the clone is expanded.

NA | few | TRBJ2-1 | TRBV24-1 | CATSDSTDPTNEQFF | TGTGCCACCAGTGATTCCACGGACCCGACGAATGAGCAGTTCTTC
NA | many | TRBJ1-3 | TRBV6-5 | CASTLDTPSGNTIYF | TGTGCCAGCACTCTCGATACACCGTCTGGAAACACCATATATTTT
NA | few | TRBJ2-1 | TRBV19 | CASSIERSRPYNEQFF | TGTGCCAGTAGTATCGAACGCTCCCGACCCTACAATGAGCAGTTCTTC
TRBD2 | few | TRBJ2-3 | TRBV5-4 | CASSFHGRGTDTQYF | TGTGCCAGCAGCTTCCACGGGAGGGGCACAGATACGCAGTATTTT
NA | few | TRBJ1-1 | TRBV15 | CATSREGRDTEAFF | TGTGCCACCAGCAGAGAGGGGAGGGACACTGAAGCTTTCTTT
NA | few | TRBJ2-3 | TRBV15 | CATSSLLDTQYF | TGTGCCACCAGCAGCCTGTTAGATACGCAGTATTTT
TRBD1 | few | TRBJ2-2 | TRBV10-3 | CAISRVGPGQGSVTGELFF | TGTGCCATCTCGAGGGTTGGTCCGGGACAGGGTTCGGTCACCGGGGAGCTGTTTTTT
NA | NA | TRBJ2-7 | TRBV19 | CATLSDRYEQYF | TGTGCCACCTTATCTGACCGCTACGAGCAGTACTTC
NA | NA | TRBJ1-2 | TRBV4-3 | CASSQVEGQSYGYTF | TGCGCCAGCAGCCAAGTAGAAGGCCAGTCCTATGGCTACACCTTC
NA | few | TRBJ1-2 | TRBV4-3 | CASSQDWMDGYTF | TGCGCCAGCAGCCAAGATTGGATGGATGGCTACACCTTC
TRBD1 | NA | TRBJ2-7 | TRBV7-6 | CASSPGQEILEQYF | TGTGCCAGCAGCCCGGGACAGGAGATTTTAGAGCAGTACTTC
TRBD1 | few | TRBJ2-7 | TRBV24-1 | CATSASEGQGFYEQYF | TGTGCCACCAGTGCCTCAGAGGGACAGGGGTTCTACGAGCAGTACTTC
NA | few | TRBJ1-4 | TRBV7-9 | CASSGTDSNEKLFF | TGTGCCAGCAGCGGAACAGATTCTAATGAAAAACTGTTTTTT
TRBD1 | NA | TRBJ1-2 | TRBV20-1 | CSARPRGQGMIEYGYTF | TGCAGTGCTCGTCCCCGGGGACAGGGTATGATTGAGTATGGCTACACCTTC
NA | many | TRBJ2-4 | TRBV7-2 | CASSSLEKKNIQYF | TGTGCCAGCAGCTCTCTCGAGAAAAAAAACATTCAGTACTTC
NA | NA | TRBJ2-7 | TRBV5-1 | CASSAEGSEQYF | TGCGCCAGCAGCGCCGAGGGGAGCGAGCAGTACTTC
NA | few | TRBJ2-5 | TRBV20-1 | CSAQLTRTTYQETQYF | TGCAGTGCGCAGCTTACAAGAACGACCTACCAAGAGACCCAGTACTTC
NA | once | TRBJ2-2 | TRBV4-1 | CASSQTLPRGRVWGGVAGELFF | TGCGCCAGCAGCCAAACACTCCCCAGGGGTCGGGTTTGGGGCGGTGTAGCCGGGGAGCTGTTTTTT
NA | NA | TRBJ1-5 | TRBV20-1 | CSAITSGQPQHF | TGCAGTGCCATCACTTCCGGGCAGCCCCAGCATTTT
NA | few | TRBJ2-5 | TRBV20-1 | CSAATNPQETQYF | TGCAGTGCTGCGACTAACCCCCAAGAGACCCAGTACTTC
TRBD1 | NA | TRBJ1-1 | TRBV18 | CASSRGQGTIAEAFF | TGTGCCAGCTCACGGGGACAGGGGACTATTGCTGAAGCTTTCTTT
NA | few | TRBJ2-1 | TRBV5-5 | CASSFGFSLSNEQFF | TGTGCCAGCAGCTTTGGTTTCTCTCTTTCCAATGAGCAGTTCTTC
NA | NA | TRBJ2-7 | TRBV3-1 | CASSQDTSPSYEQYF | TGTGCCAGCAGCCAAGATACTTCCCCCTCCTACGAGCAGTACTTC
TRBD2 | NA | TRBJ2-3 | TRBV12-3/TRBV12-4 | CASSRQSGRPPDTQYF | TGTGCCAGCAGTAGACAAAGCGGGAGGCCCCCAGATACGCAGTATTTT
NA | NA | TRBJ2-5 | TRBV2 | CASNLGPQGETQYF | TGTGCCAGCAATCTGGGACCCCAAGGGGAGACCCAGTACTTC
NA | many | TRBJ2-3 | TRBV5-1 | CASSNRDPEDTQYF | TGCGCCAGCAGCAACCGGGACCCGGAGGATACGCAGTATTTT
TRBD1 | NA | TRBJ2-7 | TRBV27 | CASSTRDRGFYEQYF | TGTGCCAGCAGTACCCGGGACAGGGGATTTTACGAGCAGTACTTC
TRBD1 | NA | TRBJ2-5 | TRBV29-1 | CSGFQGDLETQYF | TGCAGCGGGTTCCAGGGGGATCTAGAGACCCAGTACTTC
TRBD1 | few | TRBJ2-1 | TRBV7-9 | CASSLVGTANNEQFF | TGTGCCAGCAGCTTAGTCGGGACAGCTAACAATGAGCAGTTCTTC
NA | NA | TRBJ2-3 | TRBV5-1 | CASSPTGMWTDTQYF | TGCGCCAGCAGCCCAACAGGGATGTGGACAGATACGCAGTATTTT
NA | NA | TRBJ1-4 | TRBV7-2 | CASSLQDSRNEKLFF | TGTGCCAGCAGCTTACAGGACAGCCGAAATGAAAAACTGTTTTTT
NA | NA | TRBJ2-3 | TRBV7-2 | CASSLDWATDTQYF | TGTGCCAGCAGCTTAGATTGGGCCACGGATACGCAGTATTTT
TRBD2 | NA | TRBJ2-7 | TRBV5-1 | CASSLDISGGKYF | TGCGCCAGCAGCTTGGACATTTCGGGAGGCAAGTACTTC
TRBD2 | NA | TRBJ2-3 | TRBV7-3 | CASSRRSSGRGDTQYF | TGTGCCAGCAGCAGGCGATCTAGCGGTCGTGGAGATACGCAGTATTTT
NA | few | TRBJ1-4 | TRBV10-3 | CAISQSGEKLFF | TGTGCCATCAGTCAGTCAGGAGAAAAACTGTTTTTT
TRBD1 | NA | TRBJ2-7 | TRBV5-1 | CASSSQGTSNEQYF | TGCGCCAGCAGCTCACAGGGGACCTCCAACGAGCAGTACTTC
NA | few | TRBJ1-2 | TRBV18 | CASSGAGTILNYGYTF | TGTGCCAGCTCAGGGGCCGGGACGATACTCAACTATGGCTACACCTTC
NA | many | TRBJ1-1 | TRBV20-1 | CSAREGTNTEAFF | TGCAGTGCTAGGGAGGGGACGAACACTGAAGCTTTCTTT
TRBD1 | NA | TRBJ2-7 | TRBV5-1 | CASSYIGQGDEQYF | TGCGCCAGCAGCTATATCGGACAGGGGGACGAGCAGTACTTC
TRBD2 | NA | TRBJ2-1 | TRBV20-1 | CSARDSATSVGNEQFF | TGCAGTGCTAGAGATTCGGCGACTAGCGTTGGCAATGAGCAGTTCTTC
TRBD1 | few | TRBJ1-4 | TRBV20-1 | CSARDQGAIEKLFF | TGCAGTGCTAGAGACCAGGGGGCTATTGAAAAACTGTTTTTT
NA | NA | TRBJ2-3 | TRBV20-1 | CSATITDTQYF | TGCAGTGCTACGATCACAGATACGCAGTATTTT
TRBD1 | few | TRBJ2-3 | TRBV14 | CASSYSSGQAYF | TGTGCCAGCAGCTACTCGTCAGGACAGGCGTATTTT
TRBD1 | NA | TRBJ1-2 | TRBV10-3 | CAIRDLPHSGGFYGYTF | TGTGCCATCAGGGACCTCCCCCACTCAGGGGGATTCTATGGCTACACCTTC
NA | few | TRBJ1-6 | TRBV3-1 | CASSQRDHGESPLHF | TGTGCCAGCAGCCAAAGGGACCATGGGGAGTCACCCCTCCACTTT
NA | NA | TRBJ2-3 | TRBV2 | CASREAPLGTDTQYF | TGTGCCAGCAGAGAAGCCCCCTTGGGCACAGATACGCAGTATTTT
NA | few | TRBJ1-3 | TRBV6-1 | CASSPRPGGSGNTIYF | TGTGCCAGCAGTCCTAGGCCAGGAGGCTCTGGAAACACCATATATTTT
NA | few | TRBJ2-1 | TRBV12-3/TRBV12-4 | CASRRGTVAFYNEQFF | TGTGCCAGCAGGCGGGGGACAGTGGCCTTTTACAATGAGCAGTTCTTC